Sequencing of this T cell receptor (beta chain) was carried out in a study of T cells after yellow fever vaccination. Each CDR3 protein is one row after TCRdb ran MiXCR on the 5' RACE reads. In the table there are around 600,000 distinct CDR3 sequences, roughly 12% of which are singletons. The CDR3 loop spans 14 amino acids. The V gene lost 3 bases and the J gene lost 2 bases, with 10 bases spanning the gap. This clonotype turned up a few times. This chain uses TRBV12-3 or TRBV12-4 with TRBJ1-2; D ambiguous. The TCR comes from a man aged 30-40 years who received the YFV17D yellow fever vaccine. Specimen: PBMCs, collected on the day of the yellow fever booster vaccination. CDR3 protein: CASSFQGPNYGYTF. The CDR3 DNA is TGTGCCAGCAGTTTTCAAGGGCCCAACTATGGCTACACCTTC.